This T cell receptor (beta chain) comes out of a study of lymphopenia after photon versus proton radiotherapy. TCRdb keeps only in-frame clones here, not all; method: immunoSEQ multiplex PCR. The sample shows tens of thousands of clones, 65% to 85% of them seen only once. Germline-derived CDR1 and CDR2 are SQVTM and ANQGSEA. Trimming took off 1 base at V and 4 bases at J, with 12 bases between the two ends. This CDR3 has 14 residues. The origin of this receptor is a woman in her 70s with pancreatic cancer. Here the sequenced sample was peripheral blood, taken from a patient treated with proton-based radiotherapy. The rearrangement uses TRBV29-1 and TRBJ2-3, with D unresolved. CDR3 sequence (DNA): TGCAGCGTTGAAGTTGGTTGGTTCGCAGATACGCAGTATTTT. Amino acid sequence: CSVEVGWFADTQYF.